This T cell receptor (beta chain) came from a study of blood T cell repertoires in COVID-19. The overall study: Acute and convalescent COVID-19 specimens originated in the United States, Italy and Spain. Sources were T cells, B-cell-depleted T cells, or PBMCs; the material itself was cDNA or gDNA.

Germline V lookup: CDR1 LGHNA, CDR2 YSLEER. This CDR3 contains 17 residues. V shed 3 bases and J 8 bases; nucleotides not matched to a gene: 9. As processed by the authors: The assay estimated nucleated cells by amplifying reference gene primers. Produced via immunoSEQ multiplex PCR; TCRdb's table is partial and in-frame only. V and J calls and clone size are as listed in that table; D and trimming were resolved from the DNA. Of tens of thousands of clones detected, roughly 87% appear once; the ten largest clones hold over 25%. The chain is built from TRBV4-3 and TRBJ2-2; 13 bases map to TRBD2. The source material was peripheral blood. This sequence originates from an elderly woman with active or convalescent COVID-19. CDR3 nucleotide sequence: TGCGCCAGCAGCCACCTTACTAGCGGGGGGGCAAAGGGGGAGCTGTTTTTT. It specifies CASSHLTSGGAKGELFF.